Presented here are 9 T cell receptor beta chains from one specimen sequenced in a study of OX40 agonist ivuxolimab in advanced cancers. Sequencing was performed with immunoSEQ multiplex PCR; in TCRdb, only in-frame clones are kept and a portion is missing. Among some 38,000 clones listed, 85% to 90% were seen once. This sample comprised CD4+ or CD8+ T cells sorted from blood, obtained in a trial of the OX40 agonist ivuxolimab. These receptors came from an adult with an advanced solid tumor such as melanoma, head and neck, liver or kidney cancer.

This clone was detected only once. The V gene is TRBV10-3, the J gene TRBJ2-7; 9 bases fit TRBD1. The junction had 12 bases not matched to a gene; V was cut back by 8 bases and J by 7 bases. The CDR3 is 14 amino acids. In germline, CDR1 is ENHRY, CDR2 SYGVKD. This CDR3 reads CAILNGTGRREQYF. CDR3 in DNA: TGTGCCATCCTGAACGGGACAGGGCGACGTGAGCAGTACTTC.

The gene calls are TRBV7-2 and TRBJ2-5; 9 bases map to TRBD1. Trimming took 0 bases from V and 5 from J; bases not matched to a gene: 7. From germline, CDR1 is SGHTA and CDR2 FQGNSA. The CDR3 runs to 16 residues. CDR3 sequence (DNA): TGTGCCAGCAGCTTAGCCGGGACAGGGAATTGGGAGACCCAGTACTTC. Amino acid sequence: CASSLAGTGNWETQYF.

The rearrangement joins TRBV7-2 to TRBJ2-2; D is undetermined. From germline, CDR1 is SGHTA and CDR2 FQGNSA. V was clipped by 6 bases and J by 0 bases, with 8 bases between them. The length of the CDR3 is 14 residues. For the CDR3, the DNA is TGTGCCAGCAGGGTGAGAACGAACACCGGGGAGCTGTTTTTT. Translated, it gives CASRVRTNTGELFF.

This clone appeared a single time. The chain employs TRBV4-3 and TRBJ2-5, with 7 bases lining up with TRBD1. In germline, CDR1 is LGHNA, CDR2 YSLEER. V lost 4 bases, J lost 2 bases, and 7 bases stayed unmatched. CDR3 size: 15 residues. CDR3 region: CASSPDTGAQETQYF. DNA of the CDR3: TGCGCCAGCAGCCCCGATACAGGGGCACAAGAGACCCAGTACTTC.

This chain links TRBV29-1 with TRBJ1-1; D remains ambiguous. Between the trimmed V and J ends, which lost 6 bases and 1 base, there was a span of 6 bases. Germline CDR1 reads SQVTM; CDR2 reads ANQGSEA. The CDR3 is 11 amino acids. In DNA form, the CDR3 reads TGCAGCGTCGGGAGGAACACTGAAGCTTTCTTT. It encodes CSVGRNTEAFF.

This sequence joins TRBV5-6 and TRBJ2-7, with D hard to call. The germline gives CDR1 SGHDT, CDR2 YYEEEE. Trimming pared 2 bases from V and 3 bases from J, leaving 12 bases between. The length of the CDR3 is 14 residues. The CDR3 bases are TGTGCCAGCAGCTTCGCAGGTCGGGTCTACGAGCAGTACTTC. It yields the protein CASSFAGRVYEQYF.

V gene TRBV19 combines with J gene TRBJ2-7; D gene ambiguous. This CDR3 region has 10 residues. Germline V lookup: CDR1 LNHDA, CDR2 SQIVND (reference sequence). Trimming cost V 9 bases and J 5 bases, with 8 bases left between them. The chain's CDR3 is CARTSHEQYF. The CDR3 DNA reads as TGTGCCAGGACGAGCCACGAGCAGTACTTC.

This clone has only a few counts. This chain connects TRBV7-2 to TRBJ2-1; D may match TRBD1 or TRBD2 (5 bases each). The CDR3 has 13 amino acids. The V gene's germline CDR1 is SGHTA and CDR2 FQGNSA. V dropped 11 bases and J dropped 8 bases, with 19 bases sitting between them. CDR3 loop: CAEGLLGADEQFF. The DNA of the CDR3 is TGTGCCGAAGGCTTACTCGGGGCCGATGAGCAGTTCTTC.

The genes are TRBV5-1 and TRBJ2-3; 9 bases are a match to TRBD1. Germline V lookup: CDR1 SGHRS, CDR2 YFSETQ. There are 14 residues in the CDR3. V lost 0 bases, J lost 4 bases, and 0 bases stayed unmatched. The CDR3 is CASSLGQGADTQYF. The CDR3 bases are TGCGCCAGCAGCTTGGGACAGGGGGCAGATACGCAGTATTTT.